This passage covers 17 T cell receptor beta chains from one sample sequenced in a study of read filtering for tumor transcriptome and immune sequencing. The library was built from about 0.4 ug RNA with molecular barcoded adaptors for alpha/delta and beta/gamma chains. TCRdb itself ran the reads through MiXCR, one entry per CDR3 protein. The data hold 42,000 or so distinct CDR3 sequences, with around 15% observed a single time. The sample consisted of a population of CD138-negative cells sorted from bone marrow. The receptors shown here come from a donor at least 40 years old with multiple myeloma.

Notes on this clonotype: Being one base from a much bigger clone, this may be a read error. V gene TRBV29-1 combines with J gene TRBJ2-2; 7 bases are a match to TRBD1. CDR1 SQVTM and CDR2 ANQGSEA come from the germline V gene. This CDR3 contains 14 residues. V was pared by 4 bases and J by 5 bases, with 7 bases of the junction left unmatched. The CDR3 region is CSVVEQGITGELFF. In DNA form, the CDR3 reads TGCAGCGTTGTAGAACAGGGGATTACCGGGGAGCTGTTTTTT.

This clonotype came up many times. The V and J genes are TRBV7-2 and TRBJ2-4; 7 bases align to TRBD1. From germline, CDR1 is SGHTA and CDR2 FQGNSA. The CDR3 sequence is 15 residues long. The ends lost 5 bases at V and 3 bases at J; junction bases unmatched: 7. The CDR3 region is CASSPGGVGKNIQYF. The CDR3 DNA sequence: TGTGCCAGCAGCCCAGGGGGAGTTGGCAAAAACATTCAGTACTTC.

Of note for this clonotype: One end of the junction does not line up with germline, which may come from a read error. The rearrangement uses TRBV20-1 and TRBJ2-1; weak D call: TRBD2 (7 bases). Germline V gives CDR1 DFQATT, CDR2 SNEGSKA (reference sequence). The CDR3 loop spans 18 amino acids. CDR3 loop: CSAGRPGGGSFSCNEQFF. The CDR3 DNA reads as TGCAGTGCTGGACGTCCGGGGGGCGGGAGTTTCTCCTGCAATGAGCAGTTCTTC.

This clonotype was counted at least ten times. This chain joins TRBV5-6 and TRBJ2-7, with 7 bases fitting TRBD1. The CDR3 spans 14 residues. In germline, CDR1 is SGHDT, CDR2 YYEEEE. With V trimmed by 2 bases and J by 1 base, 3 bases remained unmatched. The chain's CDR3 is CASSFRDRSYEQYF. CDR3 DNA sequence: TGTGCCAGCAGCTTCCGGGACAGATCCTACGAGCAGTACTTC.

This clonotype has ten or more counts. The chain couples TRBV21-1 to TRBJ2-1; the table's D call of TRBD1 was not tested on the DNA. TRBV21-1 is a documented pseudogene. The CDR3 is made up of 9 amino acids. CDR3 residues: CASRTGQFF. For the CDR3, the DNA is TGTGCCAGCAGGACAGGACAGTTCTTC.

This clonotype has at least ten counts. The chain is built from TRBV6-6 and TRBJ1-1; 8 bases align to TRBD1. V lost 0 bases and J lost 1; bases outside the gene matches: 1. The CDR3 is 15 residues long. Germline lookup yields CDR1 MNHNY and CDR2 SVGAGI (reference sequence). CDR3 nucleotide sequence: TGTGCCAGCAGTTACTCCGACAGGGGGAACACTGAAGCTTTCTTT. It specifies CASSYSDRGNTEAFF.

In regard to this clonotype: A clone one base away is much larger, so this may be a read error. The chain employs TRBV5-1 and TRBJ2-5; 11 bases are a match to TRBD2. Germline loops: CDR1 SGHRS, CDR2 YFSETQ. This CDR3 is 16 amino acids long. The CDR3 is CASSLVAGGPSETRYF. The CDR3 bases are TGCGCCAGCAGCTTGGTAGCGGGAGGGCCCTCGGAGACCCGGTACTTC. Full variable domain (rest looked up from reference TRBV5-1 and TRBJ2-5): KAGVTQTPRYLIKTRGQQVTLSCSPISGHRSVSWYQQTPGQGLQFLFEYFSETQRNKGNFPGRFSGRQFSNSRSEMNVSTLELGDSALYLCASSLVAGGPSETRYFGPGTRLLVL.

This clonotype occurred many times. The V and J genes are TRBV24-1 and TRBJ2-2, with 11 bases identical to TRBD2. Germline lookup yields CDR1 KGHDR and CDR2 SFDVKD. Unmatched junction bases numbered 7, after V lost 1 base and J lost 7 bases. There are 17 residues in the CDR3. The CDR3 reads CATSDLSLAGGSGELFF. CDR3 DNA sequence: TGTGCCACCAGTGATTTATCCCTAGCGGGAGGCAGCGGGGAGCTGTTTTTT.

This clonotype was seen ten or more times. The CDR3 coding sequence is TGCAGCGTTGAAGATGATGGTAGCGGGAGTTTCGCAGGCTCCTACAATGAGCAGTTCTTC. It specifies CSVEDDGSGSFAGSYNEQFF. This sequence joins TRBV29-1 and TRBJ2-1; TRBD2 aligns across 9 bases. CDR1 is SQVTM and CDR2 is ANQGSEA in the germline V gene. Germline trimming cut 0 bases from V and 0 bases from J; bases unmatched to any gene: 15. The CDR3 loop spans 20 amino acids.

Details on this clonotype: This likely stems from a read error, as it lies one base from a far larger clone. The V call is TRBV6-2 or TRBV6-3, the J call TRBJ2-1, with 11 bases identical to TRBD2. The CDR3 contains 17 residues. V lost 6 bases to trimming and J lost 10 bases; unmatched junction nucleotides: 17. Germline CDR1 and CDR2: MNHEY and SVGEGT. The CDR3 region is CASRNPELAGVVREQFF. The DNA for the CDR3 is TGTGCCAGCAGGAACCCGGAACTAGCGGGAGTAGTAAGAGAGCAGTTCTTC.

This clonotype was counted many times. The chain recombines TRBV5-1 with TRBJ2-7; D ambiguous. Trimming pared 2 bases from V and 3 bases from J, leaving 12 bases between. Germline V lookup: CDR1 SGHRS, CDR2 YFSETQ. This CDR3 has 14 residues. CDR3 nucleotides: TGCGCCAGCAGCTTCCCTGAGTCCAGCTACGAGCAGTACTTC. Its translation is CASSFPESSYEQYF.

Only one count was recorded for this clonotype. A read error is possible here, since a much larger clone lies one base away. This chain connects TRBV5-4 to TRBJ2-5, with TRBD2 matching over 7 bases. Per germline, CDR1 SGHNT and CDR2 YYREEE (reference sequence). There are 17 residues in the CDR3. The CDR3 sequence is CASSLERSAGLTETKYF. The CDR3 DNA sequence: TGTGCCAGCAGCTTGGAGAGATCAGCGGGGCTCACAGAGACCAAGTACTTC.

This clonotype was counted at least ten times. The V and J genes are TRBV7-9 and TRBJ2-1; 9 bases line up with TRBD2. This CDR3 region has 17 residues. The trim removed 0 bases at V and 9 bases at J, leaving 12 bases unmatched. CDR1 is SEHNR and CDR2 is FQNEAQ in the germline V gene (reference sequence). CDR3 sequence: CASSLALTAGGAVEQFF. In DNA form, the CDR3 reads TGTGCCAGCAGCTTAGCCCTAACAGCGGGAGGAGCGGTTGAGCAGTTCTTC.

The gene calls are TRBV20-1 and TRBJ2-7; D may be TRBD1 or TRBD2 (5 bases each). V was cut by 3 bases and J by 0 bases, with 12 bases left in between. Per the germline V gene, CDR1 is DFQATT and CDR2 is SNEGSKA (reference sequence). The CDR3 has 14 residues. The CDR3 protein is CSASREPTSYEQYF. The DNA of the CDR3 is TGCAGTGCTAGCAGGGAGCCAACCTCCTACGAGCAGTACTTC.

In regard to this clonotype: Given a much more abundant clone one base away, this may be a read error. The V call is TRBV28, the J call TRBJ2-2; maybe TRBD1 (5 bases). The CDR3 is 15 residues long. Germline V gene data show CDR1 as MDHEN and CDR2 as SYDVKM. Here the CDR3 reads CASGSPGRHTEELFF. The CDR3 coding sequence is TGTGCCAGCGGAAGCCCAGGGCGGCACACCGAGGAGCTGTTTTTT.

This chain joins TRBV21-1 and TRBJ2-1; the D segment call TRBD2 is taken from the table without a DNA check. TRBV21-1 is described as a pseudogene. CDR3 length: 17 amino acids. The CDR3: CASSHRASGGSYNEQFF. The CDR3 DNA is TGTGCCAGCAGCCATAGGGCTAGCGGGGGCTCCTACAATGAGCAGTTCTTC.

The table lists this clonotype with many counts. J is TRBJ2-7 and V is TRBV5-1, with no clear D. V was trimmed by 3 bases and J by 0 bases, leaving 10 bases between them. Per germline, CDR1 SGHRS and CDR2 YFSETQ. The CDR3 sequence is 14 residues long. The CDR3 DNA reads TGCGCCAGCAGCTCGGACCAAGTCTCCTACGAGCAGTACTTC. Translated, it gives CASSSDQVSYEQYF.